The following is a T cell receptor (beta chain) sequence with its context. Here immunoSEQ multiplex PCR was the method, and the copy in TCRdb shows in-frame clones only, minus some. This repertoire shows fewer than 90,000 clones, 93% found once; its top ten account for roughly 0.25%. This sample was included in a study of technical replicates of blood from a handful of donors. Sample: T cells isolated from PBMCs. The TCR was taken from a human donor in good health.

CDR3 protein: CASTARASSGDEQYF. The CDR3 DNA reads TGTGCCAGCACCGCACGGGCTTCATCCGGGGACGAGCAGTACTTC. V gene TRBV6-5 combines with J gene TRBJ2-7; TRBD2 might be the D (5 bases). The V gene's germline CDR1 is MNHEY and CDR2 SVGAGI. The CDR3 length is 15 residues. Trimming left V 7 bases short and J 5 bases short, with 21 bases between.